This is a list of T cell receptor beta chains from one sample in a study of T cell changes during pregnancy in multiple sclerosis. Sequencing was performed with immunoSEQ multiplex PCR; in TCRdb, only in-frame clones are kept and a portion is missing. Counted here are 41,000 or so clones, nearly 90% occurring once; the ten biggest clones make up approximately 0.67%. This sample comprised CD4+ T cells from peripheral blood mononuclear cells, obtained in the first trimester of pregnancy. Receptors were obtained from a female donor with multiple sclerosis, enrolled in a pregnancy study. CDR3s include the opening cysteine and the closing phenylalanine or tryptophan. D genes are given only for firm matches. Only some rows state a clone size, as once, few, many or a class for expanded clones.

DNA,CDR3,J,V,D,size
TGTGCCAGCAAGGCTAGCGGAACCTACGAGCAGTACTTC,CASKASGTYEQYF,TRBJ2-7,TRBV27,TRBD2,NA
TGTGCCAGCAGTGTCCCCCCTCGGGGGGGGCAAGTCGCAGATACGCAGTATTTT,CASSVPPRGGQVADTQYF,TRBJ2-3,TRBV6-4,TRBD2,NA
TGTGCCAGCAGGAGAGAGAATCTAGCGGGATCCTACAATGAGCAGTTCTTC,CASRRENLAGSYNEQFF,TRBJ2-1,TRBV27,TRBD2,NA
TGTGCCAGCAGCCCCCAGACAGGAGTAGGATGGGGCTCCTACGAGCAGTACTTC,CASSPQTGVGWGSYEQYF,TRBJ2-7,TRBV9,NA,NA
TGTGCCAGCAGTCCTTTTATCCAGGGCACAGATACGCAGTATTTT,CASSPFIQGTDTQYF,TRBJ2-3,TRBV9,NA,NA
TGTGCCAGCAGTCCCCCCTTTCCATCAGGATACAATGAGCAGTTCTTC,CASSPPFPSGYNEQFF,TRBJ2-1,TRBV27,NA,NA
TGCGCCAGCAGCCAATATGAGGGAAGCACCGGGGAGCTGTTTTTT,CASSQYEGSTGELFF,TRBJ2-2,TRBV4-3,NA,NA
TGTGCCAGCAGCCAAGACAGGGAGACTGAAGCTTTCTTT,CASSQDRETEAFF,TRBJ1-1,TRBV7-3,TRBD1,NA
TGCGCCAGCAGCCAAGAATGGGGCGCTCGGACTGGCTACACCTTC,CASSQEWGARTGYTF,TRBJ1-2,TRBV4-3,NA,NA
TGTGCCAGTCCCAAGGACAGGGGGCGTAGAGAGACCCAGTACTTC,CASPKDRGRRETQYF,TRBJ2-5,TRBV2,TRBD1,NA
TGTGCCAGCAGCCAAAATCTAGCGGAGTCGAACATTCAGTACTTC,CASSQNLAESNIQYF,TRBJ2-4,TRBV4-2,TRBD2,NA
TGTGCCAGCAGCCAGAACTCCGGGACTAGCGCCCCGGCGGGTACAGATACGCAGTATTTT,CASSQNSGTSAPAGTDTQYF,TRBJ2-3,TRBV4-2,TRBD2,NA
TGTGCCAGCAGATTATCCGGGACTAGTCCCTACGAGCAGTACTTC,CASRLSGTSPYEQYF,TRBJ2-7,TRBV28,TRBD2,NA
TGTGCCATCGGCCGGACTCTTAATGAGCAGTTCTTC,CAIGRTLNEQFF,TRBJ2-1,TRBV10-3,NA,NA
TGTGCCAGCAGCTTACGCGACAAAAGCTATGGCTACACCTTC,CASSLRDKSYGYTF,TRBJ1-2,TRBV7-9,NA,NA
TGTGCCAGCAGTTCCGGGACTAGCGGTAGCGGGACCCAGTACTTC,CASSSGTSGSGTQYF,TRBJ2-5,TRBV27,TRBD2,NA
TGTGCCAGCTCACCTTCTAACAGGCTAAACACTGAAGCTTTCTTT,CASSPSNRLNTEAFF,TRBJ1-1,TRBV18,NA,NA
TGCGCCAGCAGCTTTACAGGGGCTTCTAATGAAAAACTGTTTTTT,CASSFTGASNEKLFF,TRBJ1-4,TRBV5-1,TRBD1,NA
TGCGCCAGCAGCCAAGATATAATAGCGGAGGACGTTTCCAAAAACATTCAGTACTTC,CASSQDIIAEDVSKNIQYF,TRBJ2-4,TRBV4-3,NA,NA
TGTGCCAGCAGCCCTCTAGCGGATTCCTACAATGAGCAGTTCTTC,CASSPLADSYNEQFF,TRBJ2-1,TRBV6-5,TRBD2,NA
TGTGCCAGCAGCCATATTCCGGGACAGGGCCCCTACGAGCAGTACTTC,CASSHIPGQGPYEQYF,TRBJ2-7,TRBV7-9,TRBD1,NA
TGTGCCAGTAGTATAGATGGGAGACGGGAGCAGTACTTC,CASSIDGRREQYF,TRBJ2-7,TRBV19,NA,NA
TGTGCCTGGAGTGTACTTGGTACGTGGAGGGAGGCTTCTGGAAACACCATATATTTT,CAWSVLGTWREASGNTIYF,TRBJ1-3,TRBV30,NA,NA
TGTGCCAGCAGCTTTGGCCTAGCGGGAGCCTACAATGAGCAGTTCTTC,CASSFGLAGAYNEQFF,TRBJ2-1,TRBV5-4,TRBD2,NA
TGTGCCAGCAGGTGGACAGCCGAGCGGGAAAAACTGTTTTTT,CASRWTAEREKLFF,TRBJ1-4,TRBV28,NA,few
TGTGCCAGCAGCCAACAAGGGAGTTGGACCCAGTACTTC,CASSQQGSWTQYF,TRBJ2-5,TRBV25-1,NA,NA
TGTGCCAGCAGTACCCCCCCGTGGGAGGGCTTCTATGAGCAGTTCTTC,CASSTPPWEGFYEQFF,TRBJ2-1,TRBV28,TRBD2,NA
TGTGCCAGCAGCTTAACCCCTAGCGGGAATCCCGGGGAGCTGTTTTTT,CASSLTPSGNPGELFF,TRBJ2-2,TRBV7-3,TRBD2,NA
TGTGCCAGCAGCGATAGTCCCTTTGAAGATACCGATACGCAGTATTTT,CASSDSPFEDTDTQYF,TRBJ2-3,TRBV9,NA,NA
TGTGCCAGCAGCCCAGGGGACATTCAGTACTTC,CASSPGDIQYF,TRBJ2-4,TRBV6-5,NA,NA
TGCGCCAGCAGCCGAGGGGTACAGGGGAACACAGATACGCAGTATTTT,CASSRGVQGNTDTQYF,TRBJ2-3,TRBV4-3,TRBD1,NA
TGTGCCAGCAGTTTTGAGGAGACCCAGTACTTC,CASSFEETQYF,TRBJ2-5,TRBV28,NA,NA
TGTGCCAGCAGTGTGAGACTAGCGACTAGCTCCTACGAGCAGTACTTC,CASSVRLATSSYEQYF,TRBJ2-7,TRBV27,TRBD2,NA
TGTGCCGAGAGGGCGGTGGATAGCACAGATACGCAGTATTTT,CAERAVDSTDTQYF,TRBJ2-3,TRBV25-1,NA,NA
TGTGCCAGCAGTGAGATAAAGGGGAATCAGCCCCAGCATTTT,CASSEIKGNQPQHF,TRBJ1-5,TRBV2,NA,NA
TGTGCCAGCAGCCCCGACCGGGGGGCATACGATGAGCAGTTCTTC,CASSPDRGAYDEQFF,TRBJ2-1,TRBV11-2,NA,NA
TGTGCCAGCAGCTTAAGACTAGCGTCCTACAATGAGCAGTTCTTC,CASSLRLASYNEQFF,TRBJ2-1,TRBV11-2,TRBD2,NA
TGTGCCAGCAGTGAACAGGAAGCGTACTTC,CASSEQEAYF,TRBJ2-5,TRBV2,NA,NA
TGTGCCTTAGGAAAGGGGCCTGGAAACACCATATATTTT,CALGKGPGNTIYF,TRBJ1-3,TRBV6-1,NA,NA
TGTGCCAGCAGCTTAGGGCCCAACAATCAGCCCCAGCATTTT,CASSLGPNNQPQHF,TRBJ1-5,TRBV7-2,NA,NA
TGCGCCAGCAGCTTCACAGCAGGGGGCTTCCTGCACACTGAAGCTTTCTTT,CASSFTAGGFLHTEAFF,TRBJ1-1,TRBV5-1,TRBD1,few
TGTGCCAGCAGCCCTCTCAGTAGCGGGAGGGCCTGGGAGCAGTTCTTC,CASSPLSSGRAWEQFF,TRBJ2-1,TRBV27,TRBD2,NA
TGTGCCAGCAGTTTATGGGGACAGCCCGGGCAGCCCCAGCATTTT,CASSLWGQPGQPQHF,TRBJ1-5,TRBV27,TRBD1,NA
TGTGCCAGTAGCGCTCCGGGACTAGCGTTAAGTACCGGGGAGCTGTTTTTT,CASSAPGLALSTGELFF,TRBJ2-2,TRBV19,TRBD2,NA
TGTGCCAGCAGCTCAACGTTGGCTAAGCGGGGGGCGGGTGAGCAGTACTTC,CASSSTLAKRGAGEQYF,TRBJ2-7,TRBV5-5,TRBD2,few
TGTGCCAGCAGCTTATCAGGGGAGACTGAAGCTTTCTTT,CASSLSGETEAFF,TRBJ1-1,TRBV7-9,NA,once
TGCGCCAGCAGCTTCCGGACAGGGGAGGGCTATGGCTACACCTTC,CASSFRTGEGYGYTF,TRBJ1-2,TRBV5-1,TRBD1,NA
TGTGCCAGCTCATCAACCGGGACAGGGGGAAACACCATATATTTT,CASSSTGTGGNTIYF,TRBJ1-3,TRBV18,TRBD1,few
TGTGCCAGCAGCTTGTTAGGGGGATTAGGCCAAGAGACCCAGTACTTC,CASSLLGGLGQETQYF,TRBJ2-5,TRBV5-5,NA,NA
TGTGCCAGCAGTTTTCGGGACAGGGGGGCAGCTTTCTTT,CASSFRDRGAAFF,TRBJ1-1,TRBV28,TRBD1,NA
TGTGCCAGCAGCCTACCTACAGGGGGGGAGACCCAGTACTTC,CASSLPTGGETQYF,TRBJ2-5,TRBV7-9,TRBD1,NA
TGTGCCAGCACCGCAGCGGGAACAGGAGAGACCCAGTACTTC,CASTAAGTGETQYF,TRBJ2-5,TRBV6-1,TRBD2,NA